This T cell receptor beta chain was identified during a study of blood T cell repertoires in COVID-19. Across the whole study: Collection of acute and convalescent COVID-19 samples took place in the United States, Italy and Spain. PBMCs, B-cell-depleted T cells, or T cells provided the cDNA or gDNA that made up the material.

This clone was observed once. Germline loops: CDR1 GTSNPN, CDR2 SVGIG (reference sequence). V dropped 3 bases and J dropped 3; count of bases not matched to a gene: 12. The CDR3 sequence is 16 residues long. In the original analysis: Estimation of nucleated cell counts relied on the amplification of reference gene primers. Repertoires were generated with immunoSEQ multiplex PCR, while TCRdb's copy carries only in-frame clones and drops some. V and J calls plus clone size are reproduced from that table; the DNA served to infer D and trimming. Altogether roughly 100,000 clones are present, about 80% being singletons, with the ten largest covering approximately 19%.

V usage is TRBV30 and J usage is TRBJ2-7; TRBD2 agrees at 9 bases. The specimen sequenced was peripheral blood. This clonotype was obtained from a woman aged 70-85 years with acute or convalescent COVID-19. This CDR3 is CAWRPAGAGGFYEQYF. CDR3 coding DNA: TGTGCCTGGAGACCCGCTGGAGCGGGGGGATTCTACGAGCAGTACTTC.